This TCR beta chain was recovered during a study of T cell clones after liver transplantation. The junction had 1 base not matched to a gene; V was cut back by 7 bases and J by 5 bases. Germline V CDR1 and CDR2: SQVTM, ANQGSEA. This CDR3 spans 11 amino acids. Profiling relied on immunoSEQ multiplex PCR, and the TCRdb table lists in-frame clones only, not all of them. The table records about 25,000 clones, around two thirds of them present only once. This clone was observed a handful of times. This receptor was obtained from a human donor who received a liver transplant. This chain uses TRBV29-1 with TRBJ1-1, with 10 bases fitting TRBD1. The source was CD4+ T cells from blood, collected before liver transplant. Here the CDR3 DNA reads TGCAGCGGGACAGGGGGTACTGAAGCTTTCTTT. Translation gives CSGTGGTEAFF.